This T cell receptor (beta chain) was identified during a study of shared clonotypes between healthy human individuals. Details on this clone: The antigen is not known.

Over several immunoSEQ plates, each subset's genomic DNA was distributed in even portions. TCRdb's copy holds only in-frame clones and misses some; the assay was immunoSEQ multiplex PCR. The table shows 2,500,000 or so clones, with over 85% occurring only once. Study results and caveats: The sharing of about 5.3% of naive CD4 clonotypes was seen across a handful of donors.

CDR3 length: 13 amino acids. CDR1 is PRHDT, CDR2 FYEKMQ, per germline (reference sequence). V lost 3 bases and J lost 6, with 12 bases in between. The source material was naive CD4+ T cells from PBMCs. Regarding subset: CD45RA+ positively selected. The rearrangement uses TRBV13 and TRBJ2-7; perhaps TRBD2 as D (5 bases). This clonotype was sampled from a young man in good health. Some clones in this sample may be carry-over from other donors' samples. For the CDR3, the DNA is TGTGCCAGCAGCTTCGGGAAGCGGTCCGAGCAGTACTTC. Protein sequence: CASSFGKRSEQYF.